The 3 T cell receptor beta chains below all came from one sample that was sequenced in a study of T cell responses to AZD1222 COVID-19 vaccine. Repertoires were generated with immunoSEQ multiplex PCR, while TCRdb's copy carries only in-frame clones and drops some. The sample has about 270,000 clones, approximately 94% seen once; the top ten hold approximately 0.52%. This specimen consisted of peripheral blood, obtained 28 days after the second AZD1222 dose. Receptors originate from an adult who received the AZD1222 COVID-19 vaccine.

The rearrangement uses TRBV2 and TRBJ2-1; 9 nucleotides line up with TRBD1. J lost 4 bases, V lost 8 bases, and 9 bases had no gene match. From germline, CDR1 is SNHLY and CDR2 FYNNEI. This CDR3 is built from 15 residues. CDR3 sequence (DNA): TGTGCCAGCCCCCCCGGGACAGGGATATACAATGAGCAGTTCTTC. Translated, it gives CASPPGTGIYNEQFF. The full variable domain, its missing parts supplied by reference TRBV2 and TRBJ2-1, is EPEVTQTPSHQVTQMGQEVILRCVPISNHLYFYWYRQILGQKVEFLVSFYNNEISEKSEIFDDQFSVERPDGSNFTLKIRSTKLEDSAMYFCASPPGTGIYNEQFFGPGTRLTVL.

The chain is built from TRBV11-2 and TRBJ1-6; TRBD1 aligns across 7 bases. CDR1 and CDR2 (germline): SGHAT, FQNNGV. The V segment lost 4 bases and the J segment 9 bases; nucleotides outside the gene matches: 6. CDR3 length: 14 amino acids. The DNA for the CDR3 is TGTGCCAGCAGCTCCGACAGGGAGTTTTCACCCCTCCACTTT. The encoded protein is CASSSDREFSPLHF. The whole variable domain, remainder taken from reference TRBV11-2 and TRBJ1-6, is EAGVAQSPRYKIIEKRQSVAFWCNPISGHATLYWYQQILGQGPKLLIQFQNNGVVDDSQLPKDRFSAERLKGVDSTLKIQPAKLEDSAVYLCASSSDREFSPLHFGNGTRLTVT.

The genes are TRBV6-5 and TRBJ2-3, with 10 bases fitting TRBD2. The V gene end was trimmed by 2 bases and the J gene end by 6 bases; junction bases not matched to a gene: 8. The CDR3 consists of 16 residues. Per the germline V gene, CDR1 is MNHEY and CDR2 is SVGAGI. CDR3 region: CASSYTRTSGKDTQYF. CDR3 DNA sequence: TGTGCCAGCAGTTACACCCGGACTAGCGGAAAGGATACGCAGTATTTT.